The source of this T cell receptor (beta chain) is a study of neoadjuvant nivolumab and ipilimumab in lung cancer. Study outcomes and limitations: TCR clonality did not significantly correlate with pathologic tumor regression.

Note on this clone: Its antigen is not identified.

Measured with immunoSEQ multiplex PCR; TCRdb has only the in-frame clones, and not every one. The sample consists of about 4,300 clones, roughly 81% of them appearing once. Unmatched junction bases numbered 11, after V lost 6 bases and J lost 7 bases. The germline CDR1 and CDR2 sequences are MNHEY and SVGAGI. The CDR3 covers 14 residues. The source material was adjacent normal lung tissue, sampled after neoadjuvant nivolumab, alone or with ipilimumab, at or shortly before surgery. This chain connects TRBV6-5 to TRBJ1-2; 7 nucleotides agree with TRBD1. The sequence was obtained from an adult with non-small cell lung cancer. The CDR3 spells CASRPGDSLAGYTF. The CDR3 DNA is TGTGCCAGCAGGCCTGGGGACAGTTTGGCTGGCTACACCTTC.